This is a list of T cell receptor beta chains from one sample in a study of monozygotic twins with inflammatory bowel disease. TCRdb reworked the 5' RACE reads into one entry per CDR3 protein, no DNA. This listing includes just over 300,000 distinct CDR3 sequences. The sample consisted of blood. These receptors all come from a human donor with ulcerative colitis or Crohn's disease, or a healthy co-twin of an affected twin (not recorded which). Each CDR3 is given with its conserved first and last residue.

v_gene,j_gene,CDR3aa
TRBV28,TRBJ1-5,CASRNPGQGQLQPQHF
TRBV12-3/TRBV12-4,TRBJ1-2,CASSPTGAVGYTF
TRBV5-1,TRBJ2-1,CASSLRQGKINEQFF
TRBV7-9,TRBJ1-4,CASSLVTVRGEKLFF
TRBV5-1,TRBJ2-1,CASSFRQYNEQFF
TRBV10-3,TRBJ1-5,CAISESVLNQPQHF
TRBV12-3/TRBV12-4,TRBJ1-1,CASRGDSSVNTEAFF
TRBV20-1,TRBJ2-2,CSARPGGGELFF
TRBV29-1,TRBJ2-5,CSVAPRHSFQETQYF
TRBV10-3,TRBJ1-1,CAISEWDGGNTEAFF
TRBV6-1,TRBJ1-5,CASRTVGYSNQPQHF
TRBV7-6,TRBJ2-1,CASSSAQGTKREQFF
TRBV10-3,TRBJ2-2,CAHRENTGELFF
TRBV4-3,TRBJ2-7,CASSRRRDSYEQYF
TRBV12-3/TRBV12-4,TRBJ2-2,CASSSDQGTNAGELFF
TRBV12-3/TRBV12-4,TRBJ2-5,CASSWFQETQYF
TRBV19,TRBJ2-1,CASSILPLGQNEQFF
TRBV20-1,TRBJ1-1,CSASGGQGVRINTEAFF
TRBV7-2,TRBJ2-7,CASSLAKFIDREVSYEQYF
TRBV5-4,TRBJ2-7,CASSLEGLAHEQYF
TRBV6-5,TRBJ1-1,CASSYSSGGGITEAFF
TRBV5-1,TRBJ2-1,CASSLVVGTSGRSEQFF
TRBV30,TRBJ2-7,CAWSVFYEQYF
TRBV6-2/TRBV6-3,TRBJ2-2,CASSYSLNTGELFF
TRBV18,TRBJ2-4,CASSPDGVGKNIQYF